The next 24 T cell receptor beta chains were all read from a single sample in a study of blood T cell repertoires in COVID-19 (TCRdb year 2020). The library was made by the immunoSEQ multiplex PCR assay. Imported from immuneACCESS, the table was reduced by TCRdb to in-frame sequences with V and J called. These copies leave out some clones; in studies compared against another copy, an unresolved V gene accounts for under half, and the cause of the remainder is not known. The sample data list approximately 210,000 clones, and 81% of these were observed just once. The ten most abundant clones make up around 9% of the sample. Source material: PBMCs or T cells enriched from blood (not recorded which). All receptors come from a woman between 45 and 60 years old with acute COVID-19.

J is TRBJ2-7 and V is TRBV4-3, with TRBD2 as a possible D gene (5 bases). V was shortened by 3 bases and J by 7 bases, with 16 bases between the two germline ends. This CDR3 contains 14 residues. Germline CDR1 LGHNA, CDR2 YSLEER. The CDR3 spells CASSQVVGEEEQYF. The CDR3 bases are TGCGCCAGCAGCCAGGTTGTCGGGGAAGAGGAGCAGTACTTC.

The chain combines TRBV29-1 with TRBJ2-7, with D hard to call. Trimming removed 5 bases from V and 5 bases from J, with 16 bases in between. Per the germline V gene, CDR1 is SQVTM and CDR2 is ANQGSEA. This CDR3 has 13 residues. The CDR3 DNA is TGCAGCGTTTGGTTTGAGGTTCGCGACGAGCAGTACTTC. Amino acid sequence: CSVWFEVRDEQYF.

The J gene is TRBJ2-7, the V gene TRBV19; TRBD1 matches at 9 bases. Germline CDR1 and CDR2: LNHDA and SQIVND (reference sequence). Trimming removed 4 bases from V and 0 bases from J; junction bases left unmatched: 4. The CDR3 totals 15 residues. The DNA of the CDR3 is TGTGCCAGTAGTAAGGGGACAGGGTCCTCCTACGAGCAGTACTTC. Translating gives CASSKGTGSSYEQYF.

V gene TRBV2 combines with J gene TRBJ2-5; 10 nucleotides agree with TRBD2. CDR1 and CDR2 from the germline V gene are SNHLY and FYNNEI. The CDR3 covers 14 residues. V was pared by 1 base and J by 4 bases, with 0 bases of the junction left unmatched. CDR3 DNA sequence: TGTGCCAGCAGTGAAGGACTAGCGGGAGAGACCCAGTACTTC. It is translated as CASSEGLAGETQYF.

The chain joins TRBV18 to TRBJ2-7; D possibly corresponds to TRBD1 (6 bases). CDR1 KGHSH and CDR2 LQKENI come from the germline V gene. The CDR3 covers 15 residues. Deletions cut 2 bases from V and 7 bases from J, with 18 bases between. CDR3: CASSPSQGSVGEQYF. DNA of the CDR3: TGTGCCAGCTCACCATCCCAGGGGTCAGTTGGAGAGCAGTACTTC.

The J gene is TRBJ2-5, the V gene TRBV18; tentatively, D is TRBD2 (7 bases). Trimming removed 3 bases at V and 5 bases at J, with 10 bases between. CDR1 KGHSH and CDR2 LQKENI come from the germline V gene. The CDR3 has 13 amino acids. This chain's CDR3 is CASSPRGGETQYF. DNA of the CDR3: TGTGCCAGCTCACCCAGGGGAGGGGAGACCCAGTACTTC.

The rearrangement joins TRBV28 to TRBJ2-1; 12 positions match TRBD2. With 1 base clipped from V and 2 bases from J, the junction kept 6 bases outside the gene matches. Germline V gives CDR1 MDHEN, CDR2 SYDVKM. This CDR3 comprises 18 residues. CDR3 DNA sequence: TGTGCCAGCAGTTTATTTGGGGCTAGCGGGGGGGCCTACAATGAGCAGTTCTTC. It translates to CASSLFGASGGAYNEQFF.

This rearrangement joins TRBV29-1 to TRBJ2-5, with TRBD1 identical over 9 bases. Trimming removed 8 bases from V and 5 bases from J; junction bases left unmatched: 12. From germline, CDR1 is SQVTM and CDR2 ANQGSEA. This CDR3 region has 14 residues. This CDR3 reads CSSQNNRGRETQYF. The CDR3 nucleotides read TGCAGCTCGCAAAATAACAGGGGGCGGGAGACCCAGTACTTC. Variable domain in full (rest from reference TRBV29-1 and TRBJ2-5): SAVISQKPSRDICQRGTSLTIQCQVDSQVTMMFWYRQQPGQSLTLIATANQGSEATYESGFVIDKFPISRPNLTFSTLTVSNMSPEDSSIYLCSSQNNRGRETQYFGPGTRLLVL.

V usage is TRBV7-9 and J usage is TRBJ2-1, with TRBD2 matching 14 bases. The CDR3 contains 17 residues. Trimming took 4 bases from V and 0 from J; bases not matched to a gene: 2. Germline V gene sequence: CDR1 SEHNR, CDR2 FQNEAQ (reference sequence). CDR3 sequence (DNA): TGTGCCAGCAGCTACGGGACTAGCGGGAGCTCCTACAATGAGCAGTTCTTC. Its translation: CASSYGTSGSSYNEQFF.

The rearrangement joins TRBV2 to TRBJ1-5; D gene ambiguous. CDR1 and CDR2 from the germline V gene are SNHLY and FYNNEI. The CDR3 spans 13 residues. V lost 4 bases and J lost 4, with 8 bases in between. In nucleotides, the CDR3 is TGTGCCAGCAGTGTCCAGACTAATCAGCCCCAGCATTTT. This codes for CASSVQTNQPQHF.

V usage is TRBV28 and J usage is TRBJ2-7, with 8 bases aligning to TRBD1. V shed 8 bases and J 1 base; nucleotides not matched to a gene: 10. The CDR3 covers 15 residues. The germline V gene encodes CDR1 MDHEN and CDR2 SYDVKM. The CDR3: CASPHGQGSSYEQYF. CDR3 bases: TGTGCCAGCCCCCACGGACAGGGATCATCCTACGAGCAGTACTTC.

The chain is built from TRBV28 and TRBJ1-5, with TRBD1 as a possible D gene (6 bases). Trimming removed 3 bases at V and 3 bases at J, with 12 bases between. CDR3 length equals 15 residues. The germline gives CDR1 MDHEN, CDR2 SYDVKM. The CDR3 loop reads CASSFIRQVNQPQHF. For the CDR3, the DNA is TGTGCCAGCAGTTTTATCCGACAGGTCAATCAGCCCCAGCATTTT.

This clone came up once. The rearrangement links TRBV3-1 (or the pseudogene TRBV3-2) to TRBJ1-3, with unresolved D. V was clipped by 1 base and J by 4 bases, with 17 bases between them. CDR3 length equals 17 residues. Germline assignment: CDR1 LGHDT and CDR2 YNNKEL (reference sequence). The CDR3 sequence is CASSQGKTFPFGNTIYF. DNA for the CDR3: TGTGCCAGCAGCCAAGGAAAGACATTTCCTTTCGGAAACACCATATATTTT.

The CDR3 DNA reads as TGTGCCAGCAGTCAGGACAGGGTACGCTACACCTTC. It is translated as CASSQDRVRYTF. This chain connects TRBV14 to TRBJ1-2; 8 positions match TRBD1. CDR1 is SGHDN and CDR2 is FVKESK in the germline V gene. This CDR3 is built from 12 residues. The ends lost 6 bases at V and 9 bases at J; junction bases unmatched: 6.

This sequence joins TRBV11-3 and TRBJ2-7; D is perhaps TRBD1 (6 bases). Germline V gives CDR1 SGHNT, CDR2 YENEEA. CDR3 size: 15 residues. V dropped 1 base and J dropped 3 bases, with 13 bases sitting between them. CDR3 amino acids: CASSLVGQNFYEQYF. The CDR3, as DNA: TGTGCCAGCAGCTTAGTAGGACAGAACTTCTACGAGCAGTACTTC.

The chain carries TRBV5-1 and TRBJ1-2; 8 bases line up with TRBD1. Germline V lookup: CDR1 SGHRS, CDR2 YFSETQ. After removal of 4 bases from V and 7 bases from J, the junction contained 12 bases not matched to a gene. The CDR3 is 15 residues long. CDR3 nucleotide sequence: TGCGCCAGCAGCGCGAACACAGGGGGTGCTGGTGGCTACACCTTC. This sequence encodes CASSANTGGAGGYTF.

The CDR3 sequence: CSVADGGAREQFF. In DNA, the CDR3 is TGCAGCGTTGCGGACGGGGGGGCACGTGAGCAGTTCTTC. V and J are TRBV29-1 and TRBJ2-1, with 8 positions matching TRBD2. The CDR3 extends over 13 amino acids. The germline CDR1 and CDR2 sequences are SQVTM and ANQGSEA. After removal of 4 bases from V and 9 bases from J, the junction contained 8 bases not matched to a gene.

Of note for this clone: Other DNA variants within this sample encode the same CDR3. The rearrangement links TRBV28 to TRBJ2-7, with a possible D match to TRBD2 (5 bases). The ends were cut back, 2 bases at V and 0 bases at J, with 8 bases in the middle. CDR1 is MDHEN, CDR2 SYDVKM, per germline. The length of the CDR3 is 14 residues. The CDR3 DNA reads as TGTGCCAGCAGTTTAGCGGGCGGCTCCTACGAGCAGTACTTC. This encodes CASSLAGGSYEQYF.

The chain is built from TRBV7-9 and TRBJ2-7; 10 nucleotides agree with TRBD1. Germline V lookup: CDR1 SEHNR, CDR2 FQNEAQ (reference sequence). The V gene end was trimmed by 5 bases and the J gene end by 6 bases; junction bases not matched to a gene: 1. The length of the CDR3 is 12 residues. The CDR3 DNA reads TGTGCCAGCAGCCGGGACAGGGGCGAGCAGTACTTC. The encoded protein is CASSRDRGEQYF.

The chain uses TRBV19 and TRBJ2-1; 11 bases align to TRBD2. The CDR3 runs to 17 residues. CDR1 is LNHDA and CDR2 is SQIVND in the germline V gene (reference sequence). Unmatched junction bases numbered 11, after V lost 3 bases and J lost 7 bases. The CDR3 is CASSIDLLAGGGNEQFF. The CDR3 DNA sequence: TGTGCCAGTAGTATTGACCTTCTAGCGGGAGGAGGGAATGAGCAGTTCTTC. The whole variable domain, filled in from reference TRBV19 and TRBJ2-1, reads DGGITQSPKYLFRKEGQNVTLSCEQNLNHDAMYWYRQDPGQGLRLIYYSQIVNDFQKGDIAEGYSVSREKKESFPLTVTSAQKNPTAFYLCASSIDLLAGGGNEQFFGPGTRLTVL.

This sequence joins TRBV24-1 and TRBJ2-7; D gene uncertain. The germline V gene has CDR1 KGHDR and CDR2 SFDVKD. This CDR3 is 13 amino acids long. V gave up 5 bases and J gave up 5 bases, with 12 bases separating them. This CDR3 is CATSVPDTHEQYF. The CDR3 region has the DNA TGTGCCACCAGTGTCCCCGACACCCACGAGCAGTACTTC.

CDR3 DNA sequence: TGCGCCAGCAGCCAGGACTTAACAGAACCTAACTATGGCTACACCTTC. Translation: CASSQDLTEPNYGYTF. The chain combines TRBV4-1 with TRBJ1-2; no firm D call. This CDR3 is built from 16 residues. Germline V CDR1 and CDR2: MGHRA, YSYEKL. Trimming took off 3 bases at V and 0 bases at J, with 14 bases between the two ends.

The J gene is TRBJ1-5, the V gene TRBV30, with D perhaps matching TRBD1 (6 bases). The CDR3 totals 13 residues. Germline CDR1 GTSNPN, CDR2 SVGIG (reference sequence). V lost 4 bases and J 1 base, leaving 8 bases between the germline ends. CDR3 nucleotide sequence: TGTGCCTGGAATACAGGGAGCAATCAGCCCCAGCATTTT. Residues: CAWNTGSNQPQHF.

The chain couples TRBV19 to TRBJ2-6, with 10 bases matching TRBD1. Germline CDR1 LNHDA, CDR2 SQIVND (reference sequence). This CDR3 contains 17 residues. J gave up 0 bases and V 5 bases, and 4 bases lay outside the gene matches. The CDR3 DNA reads TGTGCCAGTAGTGCCCGGGACAGGGGCTCTGGGGCCAACGTCCTGACTTTC. It specifies CASSARDRGSGANVLTF.